This passage covers 9 T cell receptor beta chains from one sample sequenced in a study of T-cell reconstitution after alpha-beta-depleted transplantation in children. The library targeted TCRbeta and was prepared with unique molecular identifiers. MiXCR, applied by TCRdb to the PCR reads, yields one record per CDR3 protein. The sample lists around 680,000 distinct CDR3 sequences, 16% occurring once. The sample consisted of PBMCs from the stem cell graft donor, taken from the stem cell graft. All receptors come from a human donor who donated a stem cell graft to a child with acute myeloid leukemia.

This clonotype appeared many times. CDR3 nucleotide sequence: TGCGCCAGCAGCTTTGGCGGGCAGAACTACGAGCAGTACTTC. It translates to CASSFGGQNYEQYF. The chain is built from TRBV5-1 and TRBJ2-7; the D gene is possibly TRBD2 (5 bases). Germline values: CDR1 SGHRS, CDR2 YFSETQ. CDR3 length equals 14 residues. Trimming shortened V by 2 bases and J by 3 bases, and 12 bases separated the two germline ends.

This clonotype was counted many times. The rearrangement uses TRBV20-1 and TRBJ2-5; weak D call: TRBD1 (6 bases). V shed 3 bases and J shed 5 bases, with 13 bases lying between them. Germline V gene sequence: CDR1 DFQATT, CDR2 SNEGSKA (reference sequence). This CDR3 has 13 amino acids. CDR3 amino acids: CSASRGTWETQYF. As DNA, the CDR3 is TGCAGTGCTAGTAGGGGGACATGGGAGACCCAGTACTTC.

This clonotype was detected a few times. The J gene is TRBJ2-7, the V gene TRBV7-2; no reliable D call. The CDR3 runs to 15 residues. The V gene lost 3 bases and the J gene lost 1 base, with 13 bases spanning the gap. Germline CDR1 is SGHTA and CDR2 is FQGNSA. Here the CDR3 reads CASSFPFPTSYEQYF. In DNA form, the CDR3 reads TGTGCCAGCAGCTTCCCTTTTCCTACTTCCTACGAGCAGTACTTC. Together with reference TRBV7-2 and TRBJ2-7, the CDR3 gives the full variable domain: GAGVSQSPSNKVTEKGKDVELRCDPISGHTALYWYRQSLGQGLEFLIYFQGNSAPDKSGLPSDRFSAERTGGSVSTLTIQRTQQEDSAVYLCASSFPFPTSYEQYFGPGTRLTVT.

The genes are TRBV4-1 and TRBJ2-3, with a tentative D call TRBD1 (6 bases). Germline CDR1 reads MGHRA; CDR2 reads YSYEKL. Trimming cost V 1 base and J 2 bases, with 13 bases left between them. The CDR3 runs 16 residues. CDR3 in DNA: TGCGCCAGCAGCCAAGGCAGGGGCTACTACACAGATACGCAGTATTTT. Residues: CASSQGRGYYTDTQYF.

This sequence joins TRBV20-1 and TRBJ2-2; TRBD2 matches at 11 bases. The germline CDR1 and CDR2 sequences are DFQATT and SNEGSKA (reference sequence). This CDR3 has 19 residues. V shed 1 base, J shed 7 bases, and the junction held 17 bases outside the gene matches. The DNA for the CDR3 is TGCAGTGCTAGAGCCACCGCCGTACTAGCGGGGGCGAGGGGCGGGGAGCTGTTTTTT. The encoded protein is CSARATAVLAGARGGELFF.

With regard to this clonotype: A single base separates this from a much larger clone, so it may be a read error. The chain has TRBV20-1 and TRBJ2-7; D perhaps matches TRBD1 (6 bases). Germline V CDR1 and CDR2: DFQATT, SNEGSKA (reference sequence). The CDR3 extends over 14 amino acids. The ends were cut back, 7 bases at V and 0 bases at J, with 16 bases in the middle. The CDR3 DNA reads as TGCAGTGGTTCTCTACAGGGTTTCTCCTACGAGCAGTACTTC. Its translation: CSGSLQGFSYEQYF.

The chain joins TRBV28 to TRBJ1-2, with no clear D. V shed 8 bases and J shed 2 bases, with 9 bases lying between them. The CDR3 contains 12 residues. Germline CDR1 and CDR2: MDHEN and SYDVKM. In DNA form, the CDR3 reads TGTGCCAGCTCGGACGAAAACTATGGCTACACCTTC. Translating gives CASSDENYGYTF.

In its sample, this clonotype was seen many times. The gene calls are TRBV20-1 and TRBJ1-5; D is undetermined. Germline V gene lookup returns CDR1 DFQATT and CDR2 SNEGSKA (reference sequence). This CDR3 comprises 13 residues. V lost 5 bases and J 3 bases, leaving 11 bases between the germline ends. CDR3 nucleotides: TGCAGTGCTGAACAGATTTACAATCAGCCCCAGCATTTT. Amino acid sequence: CSAEQIYNQPQHF.

This clonotype has only a few counts. This rearrangement joins TRBV12-3 or TRBV12-4 to TRBJ2-5; tentative D call: TRBD1 (5 bases). Trimming took off 6 bases at V and 5 bases at J, with 16 bases between the two ends. CDR3 size: 14 residues. This CDR3 is CASRPPGFLETQYF. The CDR3 DNA reads TGTGCCAGCAGACCGCCAGGGTTTTTGGAGACCCAGTACTTC.